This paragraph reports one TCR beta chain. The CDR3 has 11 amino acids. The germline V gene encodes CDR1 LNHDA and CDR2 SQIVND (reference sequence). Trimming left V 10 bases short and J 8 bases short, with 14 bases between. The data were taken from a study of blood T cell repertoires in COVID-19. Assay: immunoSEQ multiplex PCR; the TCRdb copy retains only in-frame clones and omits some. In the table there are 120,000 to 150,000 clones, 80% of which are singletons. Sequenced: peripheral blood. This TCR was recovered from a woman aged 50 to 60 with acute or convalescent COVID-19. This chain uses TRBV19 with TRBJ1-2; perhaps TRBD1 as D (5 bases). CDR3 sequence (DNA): TGTGCCACTCAAGTGGGGGGAGGCTACACCTTC. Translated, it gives CATQVGGGYTF.